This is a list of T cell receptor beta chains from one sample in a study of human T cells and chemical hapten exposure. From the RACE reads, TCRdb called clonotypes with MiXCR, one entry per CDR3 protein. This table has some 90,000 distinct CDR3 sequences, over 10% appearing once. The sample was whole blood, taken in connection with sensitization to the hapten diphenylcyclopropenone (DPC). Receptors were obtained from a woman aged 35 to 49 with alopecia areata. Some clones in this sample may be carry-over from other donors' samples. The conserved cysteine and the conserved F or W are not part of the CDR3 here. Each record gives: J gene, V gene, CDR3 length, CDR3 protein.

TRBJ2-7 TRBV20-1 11 SASGRSSYEQY
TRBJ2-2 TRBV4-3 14 ASSQVLWGRGGELF
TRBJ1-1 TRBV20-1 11 SAPGTFGTEAF
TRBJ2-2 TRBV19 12 AIRQGRNTGELF
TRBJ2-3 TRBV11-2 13 ASSLDPAPTDTQY
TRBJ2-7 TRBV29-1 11 SVGTSGVYEQY
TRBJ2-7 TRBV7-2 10 ASSGTSFEQY
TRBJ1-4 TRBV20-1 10 SAGATNEKLF
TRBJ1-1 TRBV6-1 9 ASSGASGAF
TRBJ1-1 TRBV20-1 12 SARGGSVNTEAF
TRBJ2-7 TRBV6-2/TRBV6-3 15 ASSYSIPAASSYEQY
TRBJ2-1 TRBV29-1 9 SVHGEGEQF
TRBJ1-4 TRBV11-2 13 ASSQTGTANEKLF
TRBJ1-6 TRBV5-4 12 ASSSTGAQSALH
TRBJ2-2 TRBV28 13 ASSPSGRNTGELF
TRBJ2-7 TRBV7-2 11 ASSFDTGGEQY
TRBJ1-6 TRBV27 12 ASSLNRDGSPLH
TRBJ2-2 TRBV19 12 ASRRGANTGELF
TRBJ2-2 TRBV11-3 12 ASSHGGANGELF
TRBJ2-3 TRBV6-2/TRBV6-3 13 ASSYGTSGTDTQY
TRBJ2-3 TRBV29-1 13 SAGGTRKDTDTQY
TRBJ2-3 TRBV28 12 ASGGQGGTDTQY
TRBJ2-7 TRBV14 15 ASSQAPGETPTYEQY
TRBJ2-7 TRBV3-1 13 ASSPGLAVAYEQY
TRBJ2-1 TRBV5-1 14 ASSHPLGGIFFGQF
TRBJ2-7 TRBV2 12 ASNFRTSGYEQY
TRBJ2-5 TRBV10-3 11 AIRGDRGETQY
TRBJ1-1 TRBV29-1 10 SVGEMNTEAF
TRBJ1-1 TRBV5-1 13 ASSPPGGMNTEAF
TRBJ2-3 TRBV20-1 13 SAPHRAGIGGTQY
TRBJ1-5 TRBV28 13 ASSFPGRGSQPQH
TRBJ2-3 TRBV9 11 ASSAPVGVEQY
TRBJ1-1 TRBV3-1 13 ASSQGQGSSTEAF
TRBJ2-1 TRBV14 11 ASSPLGPNRQF
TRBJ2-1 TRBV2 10 ASSDGGREQF
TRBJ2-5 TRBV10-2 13 ASSVSGTQQETQY
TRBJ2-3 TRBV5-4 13 ASSLFSGRTDTQY
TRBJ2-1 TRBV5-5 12 ASSSQTSWNEQF
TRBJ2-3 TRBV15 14 ATSRVARVGTDTQY
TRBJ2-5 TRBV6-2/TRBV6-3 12 ASSPRQGLETQY
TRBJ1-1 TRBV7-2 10 ASSQQYTEAF
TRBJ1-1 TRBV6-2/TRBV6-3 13 ASSSRQSPNTEAF
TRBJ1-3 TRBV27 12 ASSQKSFGNTIY